These 25 T cell receptor delta chains share one sample of origin, sequenced in a study of gamma-delta T cells after stem cell transplantation. TCRdb ran CATT on the RT-PCR reads. The data contain 1,500 to 2,000 delta-chain clones, about 8.3% of them seen just once; the ten biggest clones take up 45% to 50%. Sequencing input: gamma-delta T cells. These receptors all stem from a human donor. It is not recorded whose cells these are; they may come from a transplant donor.

This clone occurred a few times. This likely traces to a read error, being one base from a far larger clone. The V gene is TRDV2, the J gene TRDJ1, with 8 bases lining up with TRDD3. CDR3 length: 17 amino acids. The germline CDR1 and CDR2 sequences are GEAIGNYY and EKD. In DNA, the CDR3 is TGTGCCTGTGACCCGATACTGGGGGCCACCTCCACCAATAAACTCATCTTT. This sequence encodes CACDPILGATSTNKLIF.

The V and J genes are TRDV2 and TRDJ1, with 7 bases lining up with TRDD3. This CDR3 spans 15 amino acids. Germline CDR1 reads GEAIGNYY; CDR2 reads EKD. V gave up 3 bases and J gave up 0 bases; unmatched junction bases: 6. CDR3 DNA: TGTGCCTGTGACCCGACTGGGGCCTACACCGATAAACTCATCTTT. Its protein product is CACDPTGAYTDKLIF.

This clone was counted a few times. A read error likely explains why the TCRdb protein, taken from a much larger clone, differs from this DNA's translation at residue 15; the protein shown is translated from the DNA. The chain uses TRDV2 and TRDJ1; D unclear. Germline V gene data show CDR1 as GEAIGNYY and CDR2 as EKD. The CDR3 loop spans 18 amino acids. The CDR3 protein is CACDTLSGPSTYTDELIF. CDR3 DNA sequence: TGTGCCTGTGACACCTTGTCCGGTCCCTCTACATACACCGATGAACTCATCTTT.

This clone is labeled medium-sized (0.01 to 0.1%). This chain links TRDV2 with TRDJ1; D unresolved. The germline CDR1 and CDR2 sequences are GEAIGNYY and EKD. The CDR3 extends over 14 amino acids. V was clipped by 1 base and J by 0 bases, with 8 bases between them. The CDR3 DNA reads TGTGCCTGTGACACTGTACTCTACACCGATAAACTCATCTTT. Protein sequence: CACDTVLYTDKLIF.

Comment on this clone: TCRdb assigns this DNA the protein of a much larger clone, which departs from its translation at residue 12; this likely reflects a read error, and the protein shown comes from translating the DNA. The chain couples TRDV1 to TRDJ1, with 8 bases that match TRDD2. The CDR3 is 22 amino acids. Germline lookup yields CDR1 TSWWSYY and CDR2 QGS. The V segment lost 4 bases and the J segment 5 bases; nucleotides outside the gene matches: 30. The CDR3 DNA reads as TGTGCTCTTGGGGGGCCTCCTTCCTATAGCTGGTGGACGCAACTTACCCTGGATAAACTCATCTTT. It codes for CALGGPPSYSWWTQLTLDKLIF.

Judged by abundance, this clone is medium-sized. The rearrangement joins TRDV2 to TRDJ1; 8 nucleotides line up with TRDD3. The CDR3 covers 22 residues. The V and J ends lost 0 bases and 3 bases, in that order; junction bases with no gene match: 26. Germline CDR1 reads GEAIGNYY; CDR2 reads EKD. CDR3: CACDTVQTSGGGAPGTADKLIF. The CDR3 nucleotides are TGTGCCTGTGACACCGTTCAGACGTCTGGGGGAGGAGCCCCGGGTACGGCCGATAAACTCATCTTT.

In its sample, this clone was seen a few times. A far larger clone is one base from this, pointing to a likely read error. Other DNA sequences within the sample encode an identical CDR3. The chain recombines TRDV2 with TRDJ1; D could derive from TRDD2 or TRDD3 (5 bases each). The CDR3 spans 20 residues. Germline loops: CDR1 GEAIGNYY, CDR2 EKD. The CDR3 protein is CACDSLASGDTVPYTDKLIF. The CDR3 DNA is TGTGCCTGTGACTCCCTTGCGTCTGGCGATACAGTCCCCTACACCGATAAACTCATCTTC.

The chain has TRDV2 and TRDJ1; TRDD3 agrees at 9 bases. V lost 0 bases to trimming and J lost 0 bases; unmatched junction nucleotides: 13. The CDR3 is 19 amino acids. In germline, CDR1 is GEAIGNYY, CDR2 EKD. CDR3 amino acids: CACDTLALGDPKYTDKLIF. CDR3 nucleotides: TGTGCCTGTGACACCTTGGCTCTGGGGGATCCAAAGTACACCGATAAACTCATCTTT.

In regard to this clone: This likely traces to a read error, being one base from a far larger clone. Different DNA sequences within this sample yield the same CDR3. The rearrangement uses TRDV2 and TRDJ3; 10 bases match TRDD3. The CDR3 has 19 residues. Germline V gene data show CDR1 as GEAIGNYY and CDR2 as EKD. Unmatched junction bases numbered 8, after V lost 0 bases and J lost 4 bases. The CDR3 sequence: CACDTVGDTLSWDTRQMFF. Here the CDR3 DNA reads TGTGCCTGTGACACCGTGGGGGATACACTCTCTTGGGACACCCGACAGATGTTTTTC.

This clone was seen a few times. The protein TCRdb gives is from a much larger clone and does not agree with this DNA's translation at residue 13, likely a read error; the protein shown here comes from the DNA. V gene TRDV2 combines with J gene TRDJ1; 13 nucleotides match TRDD3. V trimming: 3 bases; J trimming: 3 bases; junction bases outside the gene matches: 15. This CDR3 spans 19 amino acids. Per the germline V gene, CDR1 is GEAIGNYY and CDR2 is EKD. The CDR3: CACDAVRTGGYGCADKLIF. The CDR3 nucleotides read TGTGCCTGTGACGCGGTCCGTACTGGGGGATACGGTTGTGCCGATAAACTCATCTTT.

Concerning this clone: A much more abundant neighbour one base away suggests this may be a read error. The same CDR3 is also encoded by other DNA sequences in this sample. The chain combines TRDV2 with TRDJ1; 13 bases line up with TRDD3. The trim removed 6 bases at V and 0 bases at J, leaving 18 bases unmatched. CDR1 and CDR2 (germline): GEAIGNYY, EKD. This CDR3 has 20 residues. CDR3 DNA sequence: TGTGCCTGTTCGACCCTTTTACTGGGGGATACGGGACGTTACACCGATAAACTCATCTTT. Residues: CACSTLLLGDTGRYTDKLIF.

Points on this clone: At one boundary the junction diverges from the germline segment, which might be a read error. The rearrangement links TRDV2 to TRDJ1, with 11 bases lining up with TRDD3. Germline loops: CDR1 GEAIGNYY, CDR2 EKD. This CDR3 region has 20 residues. This CDR3 is CACDNLIPALGDSYTDTLIF. In DNA form, the CDR3 reads TGTGCCTGTGACAACTTGATTCCCGCACTGGGGGATAGTTACACCGATACACTCATCTTT.

About this clone: This specimen includes other DNA sequences encoding the same CDR3. The chain uses TRDV2 and TRDJ1; maybe TRDD3 (5 bases). This CDR3 comprises 21 residues. CDR1 and CDR2 (germline): GEAIGNYY, EKD. The V end was cut by 3 bases, the J end by 0 bases, with 31 bases between. CDR3 in DNA: TGTGCCTGTGACCCCATACGGACTCTGGAGTCCTCACTTATGTACACCGATAAACTCATCTTT. Its translation is CACDPIRTLESSLMYTDKLIF.

This clone has just a few counts. TCRdb's entry gives the protein of a much larger clone, which mismatches this DNA's translation at residue 8, likely from a read error; the protein reported here is translated from the DNA. The chain uses TRDV2 and TRDJ1; the D is unclear. The V end was cut by 0 bases, the J end by 0 bases, with 13 bases between. CDR3 size: 16 residues. The germline CDR1 and CDR2 sequences are GEAIGNYY and EKD. The CDR3 DNA sequence: TGTGCCTGTGACACCGTTCTGGACGTCGACACCGATAAACTCATCTTT. Its translation is CACDTVLDVDTDKLIF.

Concerning this clone: A read error may explain this, as a much larger clone is one base away. Other DNA sequences from this sample encode an identical CDR3 as well. The chain uses TRDV2 and TRDJ1; no definite D call. CDR1 is GEAIGNYY and CDR2 is EKD in the germline V gene. The CDR3 contains 14 residues. Written as DNA, the CDR3 is TGTGCCTGTGAACCTATGCACCCCCCCGACAAACTCATCTTT. Protein sequence: CACEPMHPPDKLIF.

Worth noting for this clone: The protein that TCRdb holds for this DNA derives from a much larger clone and differs from the translated DNA at residue 3, which likely indicates a read error; the protein shown here is translated from the DNA. The chain uses TRDV2 and TRDJ1; TRDD3 matches at 10 bases. The germline V gene encodes CDR1 GEAIGNYY and CDR2 EKD. CDR3 length equals 19 residues. The CDR3 reads CAYDTVETGGLKYTDKLIF. As DNA, the CDR3 is TGTGCCTATGACACGGTGGAGACTGGGGGATTAAAGTACACCGATAAACTCATCTTT.

In its sample, this clone is large. This same CDR3 is encoded by further DNA sequences in the sample. V and J are TRDV2 and TRDJ1; D uncertain. Trimming shortened V by 5 bases and J by 4 bases, and 16 bases separated the two germline ends. The CDR3 consists of 14 residues. Germline values: CDR1 GEAIGNYY, CDR2 EKD. The CDR3 region is CACVPLQINDKLIF. In DNA form, the CDR3 reads TGTGCCTGTGTCCCCTTACAAATCAACGATAAACTCATCTTT.

This clone was counted only a few times. It differs at one base from a far larger clone, so likely a read error. Additional DNA sequences in this sample encode the identical CDR3. The chain links TRDV2 to TRDJ1; D is uncertain. Germline values: CDR1 GEAIGNYY, CDR2 EKD. Deletions cut 0 bases from V and 3 bases from J, with 13 bases between. The CDR3 is 15 residues long. This chain's CDR3 is CACDTVSTSPDKLIF. CDR3 bases: TGTGCCTGTGACACCGTGTCAACTTCGCCCGATAAACTCATCTTT.

This clone was detected a few times. With a far larger clone one base away, a read error is the likely cause. This chain uses TRDV2 with TRDJ1; 8 positions agree with TRDD3. This CDR3 is 17 amino acids long. Germline CDR1 and CDR2: GEAIGNYY and EKD. The CDR3 DNA reads TGTGCCCGTGACCCGATACTGGGGGCCACCTCCACCGATAAACTCATCTTT. Translated, it gives CARDPILGATSTDKLIF.

This clone showed up just a few times. A read error likely explains this, since a far larger clone differs by one base. The same CDR3 also results from other DNA sequences found in this sample. The V call is TRDV2, the J call TRDJ1; the match to TRDD3 covers 11 bases. The CDR3 is 20 residues long. Germline CDR1 and CDR2: GEAIGNYY and EKD. The CDR3 nucleotides are TGTGCATGTGACACCGTTCCGGTGGGGGATACGCATCTGTACACCGATAAACTCATCTTT. Translating gives CACDTVPVGDTHLYTDKLIF.

Sample share makes this clone large. The gene calls are TRDV2 and TRDJ1; 7 bases are a match to TRDD3. Per the germline V gene, CDR1 is GEAIGNYY and CDR2 is EKD. V was clipped by 2 bases and J by 1 base; unmatched bases: 12. This CDR3 is built from 17 residues. DNA for the CDR3: TGTGCCTGTGACAACCTGGGGGTCACGGCGACCACCGATAAACTCATCTTT. It codes for CACDNLGVTATTDKLIF.

A remark on this clone: TCRdb shows a much larger clone's protein in place of this DNA's translation, and the two differ at residue 3, likely through a read error; the protein shown is translated from the DNA. J is TRDJ1 and V is TRDV2; 10 bases align to TRDD3. The CDR3 contains 16 residues. The germline V gene encodes CDR1 GEAIGNYY and CDR2 EKD. The CDR3: CARDSVLGDDTDKLIF. For the CDR3, the DNA is TGTGCCCGTGACAGTGTACTGGGGGATGACACCGATAAACTCATCTTT.

This clone has only a few counts. A much larger clone differs from this one at a single base, so this may be a read error. The CDR3 sequence is CARDRLGSPDKLIF. The CDR3 DNA reads as TGTGCCCGTGATAGGCTCGGTAGCCCCGATAAACTCATCTTT. V and J are TRDV2 and TRDJ1, with D unresolved. This CDR3 has 14 amino acids. CDR1 and CDR2 (germline): GEAIGNYY, EKD.

Of note for this clone: This sequence may be a read error, since a much larger clone differs from it by one base. V gene TRDV2 combines with J gene TRDJ1; D unresolved. Germline V lookup: CDR1 GEAIGNYY, CDR2 EKD. Trimming stripped 4 bases from V and 3 bases from J, with 14 bases between. This CDR3 is 14 amino acids long. The CDR3 nucleotides read TGTGCCTGTGAGAGGCTCGGTAGCCCCGATAAACTCATCTTT. Protein product: CACERLGSPDKLIF.

In regard to this clone: The protein held in TCRdb is that of a much larger clone and does not match this DNA's translation at residue 7, likely because of a read error; the protein shown is translated from the DNA. The rearrangement uses TRDV2 and TRDJ1, with TRDD3 identical over 7 bases. The ends lost 4 bases at V and 0 bases at J; junction bases unmatched: 19. The CDR3 extends over 19 amino acids. Germline CDR1 and CDR2: GEAIGNYY and EKD. DNA for the CDR3: TGTGCCTGTGAAACCTTAAGGGATACCCGAAAATCGTACACCGATAAACTCATCTTT. It codes for CACETLRDTRKSYTDKLIF.